These 27 T cell receptor beta chains originate from one sample sequenced in a study of blood T cell repertoires in COVID-19. Sequenced by immunoSEQ multiplex PCR; TCRdb stores in-frame clones only, minus some. The sample contains about 240,000 clones, around 87% of which appear only once. The sample comprised peripheral blood. These receptors were taken from a woman aged 65 to 85 with active or convalescent COVID-19.

The V gene is TRBV6-1, the J gene TRBJ1-2; D is unresolved. Germline CDR1 is MNHNS and CDR2 is SASEGT. The ends were cut back, 0 bases at V and 4 bases at J, with 15 bases in the middle. The CDR3 is 16 amino acids. CDR3 loop: CASSEAQNSPFYGYTF. The CDR3, as DNA: TGTGCCAGCAGTGAAGCGCAAAACAGCCCGTTCTATGGCTACACCTTC.

The genes are TRBV3-1 (or the pseudogene TRBV3-2) and TRBJ1-5; D might be TRBD1 (6 bases). The CDR3 runs to 15 residues. The V and J ends lost 1 base and 6 bases respectively, with 13 bases between them. Germline CDR1 LGHDT, CDR2 YNNKEL (reference sequence). CDR3 DNA: TGTGCCAGCAGCCAAGGTCAAACAGGGTCTCAGCCCCAGCATTTT. This encodes CASSQGQTGSQPQHF.

The rearrangement links TRBV19 to TRBJ1-2; D not certain. This CDR3 is 15 amino acids long. Germline V gene lookup returns CDR1 LNHDA and CDR2 SQIVND (reference sequence). The V and J ends lost 5 bases and 4 bases respectively, with 17 bases between them. CDR3 nucleotide sequence: TGTGCCAGTAGTTCGGCCGGACTTTCGGCCTATGGCTACACCTTC. Its translation is CASSSAGLSAYGYTF. Based on the CDR3 plus reference TRBV19 and TRBJ1-2, the full variable domain is DGGITQSPKYLFRKEGQNVTLSCEQNLNHDAMYWYRQDPGQGLRLIYYSQIVNDFQKGDIAEGYSVSREKKESFPLTVTSAQKNPTAFYLCASSSAGLSAYGYTFGSGTRLTVV.

V usage is TRBV29-1 and J usage is TRBJ1-2; D uncertain. The V end lost 7 bases, the J end lost 2 bases, and 8 bases lay between the germline ends. The germline CDR1 and CDR2 sequences are SQVTM and ANQGSEA. The CDR3 spans 11 residues. Here the CDR3 reads CSGLVNYGYTF. In DNA form, the CDR3 reads TGCAGCGGACTTGTCAACTATGGCTACACCTTC.

This chain links TRBV20-1 with TRBJ1-5; D call uncertain. This CDR3 has 13 residues. CDR1 DFQATT and CDR2 SNEGSKA come from the germline V gene (reference sequence). V lost 6 bases, J lost 3 bases, and 12 bases lay in between. CDR3 DNA sequence: TGCAGTGCCAGTTACGAGGTCAATCAGCCCCAGCATTTT. Its protein is CSASYEVNQPQHF.

This clone was counted a single time. The rearrangement joins TRBV9 to TRBJ2-2; a weak D match, TRBD2 (5 bases). CDR1 is SGDLS and CDR2 is YYNGEE in the germline V gene. V was cut by 3 bases and J by 0 bases, with 9 bases left in between. The CDR3 covers 15 residues. This chain's CDR3 is CASSAGLTNTGELFF. In DNA form, the CDR3 reads TGTGCCAGCAGCGCAGGACTTACGAACACCGGGGAGCTGTTTTTT.

V usage is TRBV12-3 or TRBV12-4 and J usage is TRBJ2-7, with D possibly being TRBD1 (6 bases). Trimming left V 5 bases short and J 4 bases short, with 12 bases between. CDR3 size: 13 residues. The CDR3 loop is CASSRQDDYEQYF. Here the CDR3 DNA reads TGTGCCAGCAGTCGACAGGATGATTACGAGCAGTACTTC.

J is TRBJ1-4 and V is TRBV29-1, with 10 nucleotides matching TRBD1. Germline V gene data show CDR1 as SQVTM and CDR2 as ANQGSEA. The CDR3 has 16 amino acids. Losses at the gene ends were 4 bases for V and 2 bases for J; bases not matched to a gene: 7. The CDR3 loop is CSVGAGQGGTNEKLFF. In nucleotides, the CDR3 is TGCAGCGTTGGAGCCGGACAGGGGGGGACTAATGAAAAACTGTTTTTT.

The chain couples TRBV5-1 to TRBJ1-1, with a weak D call TRBD1 (5 bases). Germline CDR1 is SGHRS and CDR2 is YFSETQ. The CDR3 has 14 amino acids. Trimming removed 3 bases at V and 0 bases at J, with 9 bases between. The CDR3 spells CASSSTVMNTEAFF. The CDR3 DNA follows: TGCGCCAGCAGCTCGACAGTTATGAACACTGAAGCTTTCTTT. Full variable domain (remainder filled in from reference TRBV5-1 and TRBJ1-1): KAGVTQTPRYLIKTRGQQVTLSCSPISGHRSVSWYQQTPGQGLQFLFEYFSETQRNKGNFPGRFSGRQFSNSRSEMNVSTLELGDSALYLCASSSTVMNTEAFFGQGTRLTVV.

This rearrangement joins TRBV7-3 to TRBJ1-2; D may be TRBD1 (6 bases). The V gene lost 5 bases and the J gene lost 6 bases, with 19 bases spanning the gap. This CDR3 comprises 15 residues. The germline V gene encodes CDR1 SGHTA and CDR2 FQGTGA. CDR3 DNA sequence: TGTGCCAGCAGCCTGGGGTCCGGGACATGGGATGGCTACACCTTC. It translates to CASSLGSGTWDGYTF.

This sequence joins TRBV5-6 and TRBJ1-6, with 9 bases matching TRBD1. This CDR3 is built from 15 residues. Germline CDR1 SGHDT, CDR2 YYEEEE. Germline trimming cut 5 bases from V and 9 bases from J; bases unmatched to any gene: 9. The CDR3 is CASRGLTGGSSPLHF. The CDR3 DNA follows: TGTGCCAGCAGGGGCCTTACAGGGGGCAGTTCACCCCTCCACTTT.

The chain combines TRBV7-8 with TRBJ1-1; D perhaps matches TRBD1 (5 bases). The germline V and J ends were trimmed by 3 bases and 3 bases, with 11 bases remaining between them. This CDR3 is built from 14 residues. Per the germline V gene, CDR1 is SGHVS and CDR2 is FQNEAQ. The chain's CDR3 is CASSFKGRDTEAFF. The CDR3 nucleotides read TGTGCCAGCAGCTTTAAGGGGAGGGACACTGAAGCTTTCTTT.

The V call is TRBV3-1 (or the pseudogene TRBV3-2), the J call TRBJ1-5; 7 bases are shared with TRBD1. The CDR3 sequence is 18 residues long. With V trimmed by 0 bases and J by 4 bases, 12 bases remained unmatched. Germline V gene data show CDR1 as LGHDT and CDR2 as YNNKEL (reference sequence). The CDR3 DNA follows: TGTGCCAGCAGCCAAGATCCGCCTGGGACAGAGCGAAATCAGCCCCAGCATTTT. The encoded protein is CASSQDPPGTERNQPQHF.

The rearrangement uses TRBV4-1 and TRBJ2-3; 9 nucleotides agree with TRBD2. The junction had 5 bases not matched to a gene; V was cut back by 1 base and J by 6 bases. The germline gives CDR1 MGHRA, CDR2 YSYEKL. The CDR3 totals 15 residues. CDR3 in amino acids: CASSQGFAGGDTQYF. The CDR3 DNA reads as TGCGCCAGCAGCCAAGGCTTCGCGGGGGGGGATACGCAGTATTTT.

This sequence joins TRBV7-9 and TRBJ2-3; D gene ambiguous. V lost 3 bases and J 5 bases, leaving 6 bases between the germline ends. This CDR3 comprises 12 residues. CDR1 is SEHNR and CDR2 is FQNEAQ in the germline V gene (reference sequence). The chain's CDR3 is CASSFAIDTQYF. The CDR3 DNA sequence: TGTGCCAGCAGCTTCGCGATAGATACGCAGTATTTT.

V and J are TRBV3-1 (or the pseudogene TRBV3-2) and TRBJ2-7; D is undetermined. Trimming stripped 0 bases from V and 4 bases from J, with 7 bases between. Germline CDR1 is LGHDT and CDR2 is YNNKEL (reference sequence). The CDR3 length is 13 residues. CDR3 sequence (DNA): TGTGCCAGCAGCCAAGATCGGTTGTACGAGCAGTACTTC. Protein product: CASSQDRLYEQYF.

V gene TRBV11-2 combines with J gene TRBJ1-2, with a weak D call TRBD1 (6 bases). V lost 4 bases and J lost 2, with 8 bases in between. The CDR3 is made up of 13 amino acids. Germline V gene lookup returns CDR1 SGHAT and CDR2 FQNNGV. The CDR3 loop reads CASSSQGNYGYTF. CDR3 bases: TGTGCCAGCAGCTCACAGGGCAACTATGGCTACACCTTC.

The chain recombines TRBV6-2 or TRBV6-3 with TRBJ1-2; no firm D call. CDR3 length: 14 amino acids. V was clipped by 4 bases and J by 4 bases, with 13 bases between them. Germline CDR1 MNHEY, CDR2 SVGEGT. The CDR3 protein is CASSSTGNGYGYTF. DNA of the CDR3: TGTGCCAGCAGTTCGACGGGAAACGGCTATGGCTACACCTTC.

The J gene is TRBJ2-3, the V gene TRBV19; D may be TRBD1 (5 bases). Between the trimmed V and J ends, which lost 7 bases and 5 bases, there was a span of 10 bases. The CDR3 is made up of 12 amino acids. In germline, CDR1 is LNHDA, CDR2 SQIVND (reference sequence). The CDR3 region is CASKQGLDTQYF. CDR3 sequence (DNA): TGTGCCAGTAAGCAGGGATTAGATACGCAGTATTTT. Filled out from reference TRBV19 and TRBJ2-3, the complete variable domain reads DGGITQSPKYLFRKEGQNVTLSCEQNLNHDAMYWYRQDPGQGLRLIYYSQIVNDFQKGDIAEGYSVSREKKESFPLTVTSAQKNPTAFYLCASKQGLDTQYFGPGTRLTVL.

V usage is TRBV11-3 and J usage is TRBJ2-7; TRBD1 matches 7 bases. The germline V gene has CDR1 SGHNT and CDR2 YENEEA. The CDR3 runs 14 residues. V lost 4 bases to trimming and J lost 5 bases; unmatched junction nucleotides: 8. The CDR3 bases are TGTGCCAGCAGCTCCGGACAGGTCCTAGACGAGCAGTACTTC. Amino acids: CASSSGQVLDEQYF.

This rearrangement joins TRBV6-5 to TRBJ2-1; maybe TRBD1 (7 bases). CDR1 is MNHEY and CDR2 is SVGAGI in the germline V gene. The V gene lost 6 bases and the J gene lost 9 bases, with 21 bases spanning the gap. The CDR3 has 15 amino acids. The CDR3 spells CASSPTQGGLLEQFF. The DNA for the CDR3 is TGTGCCAGCAGCCCCACGCAGGGGGGTCTCCTTGAGCAGTTCTTC.

The chain links TRBV3-1 (or the pseudogene TRBV3-2) to TRBJ2-2; possible D gene TRBD1, 6 bases. The CDR3 spans 14 residues. Germline V lookup: CDR1 LGHDT, CDR2 YNNKEL (reference sequence). V was shortened by 2 bases and J by 6 bases, with 10 bases between the two germline ends. The CDR3, as DNA: TGTGCCAGCAGCCAACTACAGGGCGCCGGGGAGCTGTTTTTT. Translated: CASSQLQGAGELFF.

This clone was observed a few times. The chain has TRBV6-5 and TRBJ1-5; 7 bases align to TRBD1. The CDR3 loop spans 14 amino acids. Germline trimming cut 6 bases from V and 7 bases from J; bases unmatched to any gene: 9. CDR1 MNHEY and CDR2 SVGAGI come from the germline V gene. Here the CDR3 reads CASRPTGMEQPQHF. In nucleotides, the CDR3 is TGTGCCAGCAGACCGACAGGGATGGAACAGCCCCAGCATTTT.

This chain connects TRBV5-1 to TRBJ1-5; 7 bases fit TRBD1. Trimming at V came to 4 bases and at J to 3 bases, leaving 10 bases not matched to a gene. The CDR3 is 16 residues long. The germline V gene encodes CDR1 SGHRS and CDR2 YFSETQ. The CDR3 region is CASSLSGTDYNQPQHF. DNA for the CDR3: TGCGCCAGCAGCCTGTCTGGGACAGACTACAATCAGCCCCAGCATTTT.

V gene TRBV3-1 (or the pseudogene TRBV3-2) combines with J gene TRBJ1-2; D is unclear. Germline V gene sequence: CDR1 LGHDT, CDR2 YNNKEL (reference sequence). Trimming left V 1 base short and J 6 bases short, with 9 bases between. CDR3 length: 13 amino acids. The CDR3 region is CASSQVGPDGYTF. The CDR3 coding sequence is TGTGCCAGCAGCCAAGTTGGGCCGGATGGCTACACCTTC.

The chain combines TRBV5-5 with TRBJ1-2, with no clear D. CDR3 length: 13 residues. Per germline, CDR1 SGHKS and CDR2 YYEKEE (reference sequence). The V end lost 6 bases, the J end lost 8 bases, and 17 bases lay between the germline ends. DNA for the CDR3: TGTGCCAGCAACCTGGAACAGTGGTGGGGCTACACCTTC. Amino acids: CASNLEQWWGYTF.

V is TRBV27 and J is TRBJ2-7; tentative D call: TRBD1 (6 bases). The CDR3 is 16 residues long. V lost 2 bases and J lost 7, with 21 bases in between. Germline V gives CDR1 MNHEY, CDR2 SMNVEV (reference sequence). This CDR3 reads CASSLRIPTGLGEQYF. The CDR3 nucleotides read TGTGCCAGCAGTTTAAGGATACCGACAGGTCTCGGAGAGCAGTACTTC.